The rows below give T cell receptor beta chains drawn from one sample of a study of shared clonotypes between healthy human individuals. Profiling relied on immunoSEQ multiplex PCR, and the TCRdb table lists in-frame clones only, not all of them. The sample records some 1,100,000 clones, approximately 78% being singletons. The specimen sequenced was memory CD4+ T cells from PBMCs. All receptors derive from a man aged 18 to 29 in good health. Some clones in this sample may be carry-over from other donors' samples. Each CDR3 is given with its conserved first and last residue. Fields, in order: J gene, D gene, V gene, CDR3 length, clone size, CDR3 DNA, CDR3 protein. A D gene is named only where the DNA matches it firmly. The size entry is marked missing in some rows and otherwise reads once, few, many or a size class.

J: TRBJ2-7
D: -
V: TRBV27
length: 15
size: -
DNA: TGTGCCAGCAGTTTACGCCCCCAAAGCTCCTACGAGCAGTACTTC
CDR3: CASSLRPQSSYEQYF

J: TRBJ2-7
D: -
V: TRBV7-6
length: 14
size: -
DNA: TGTGCCAGCAGCTTAGCGGACAGTTCCCGGGAGCAGTACTTC
CDR3: CASSLADSSREQYF

J: TRBJ2-7
D: TRBD2
V: TRBV4-2
length: 15
size: -
DNA: TGTGCCAGCAGCCAAGATGCGGGAGGGCCCTACGAGCAGTACTTC
CDR3: CASSQDAGGPYEQYF

J: TRBJ2-3
D: -
V: TRBV29-1
length: 13
size: -
DNA: TGCAGCTCTGACCTGTGGAGCACAGATACGCAGTATTTT
CDR3: CSSDLWSTDTQYF

J: TRBJ2-3
D: TRBD2
V: TRBV4-3
length: 17
size: -
DNA: TGCGCCAGCAGCCCCGGGCGGGGGAGCGGGAGGGGTGATACGCAGTATTTT
CDR3: CASSPGRGSGRGDTQYF

J: TRBJ2-1
D: TRBD2
V: TRBV28
length: 14
size: few
DNA: TGTGCCAGTAAACTAGCGGGACTCTACAATGAGCAGTTCTTC
CDR3: CASKLAGLYNEQFF

J: TRBJ1-1
D: TRBD1
V: TRBV7-8
length: 19
size: -
DNA: TGTGCCAGCAGCTTAGTTCCCCGGTACAGGGGAAGGGGGGACACTGAAGCTTTCTTT
CDR3: CASSLVPRYRGRGDTEAFF

J: TRBJ2-7
D: TRBD1
V: TRBV6-1
length: 14
size: -
DNA: TGTGCCAGCAGTTTACTCGGGACAGGGTGGGAGCAGTACTTC
CDR3: CASSLLGTGWEQYF

J: TRBJ2-3
D: TRBD1
V: TRBV5-4
length: 14
size: -
DNA: TGTGCCAGCAGCTTAAACAGGGGCGCAGATACGCAGTATTTT
CDR3: CASSLNRGADTQYF

J: TRBJ2-5
D: TRBD2
V: TRBV7-9
length: 16
size: -
DNA: TGTGCCAGCAGCTTGCCCCCGGGACTAGCGAAAGAGACCCAGTACTTC
CDR3: CASSLPPGLAKETQYF

J: TRBJ2-3
D: TRBD2
V: TRBV5-1
length: 19
size: once
DNA: TGCGCCAGCAGCCGAAACCCGACTAGCGGGAGCCTCGGCGCAGATACGCAGTATTTT
CDR3: CASSRNPTSGSLGADTQYF

J: TRBJ1-2
D: -
V: TRBV7-2
length: 17
size: -
DNA: TGTGCCAGCAGCTCCTCTCGAATCGGGTTTATTTGCTATGGCTACACCTTC
CDR3: CASSSSRIGFICYGYTF

J: TRBJ1-1
D: -
V: TRBV7-3
length: 14
size: -
DNA: TGTGCCAGCAGCTTAGCAGGGCCGAACACTGAAGCTTTCTTT
CDR3: CASSLAGPNTEAFF

J: TRBJ1-2
D: -
V: TRBV6-1
length: 13
size: -
DNA: TGTGCCAGCAGTGAAAAGGCGGTTTATGGCTACACCTTC
CDR3: CASSEKAVYGYTF

J: TRBJ2-7
D: TRBD2
V: TRBV2
length: 14
size: -
DNA: TGTGCCAGCAGTACGACTAGCGGAGTCTACGAGCAGTACTTC
CDR3: CASSTTSGVYEQYF

J: TRBJ2-3
D: TRBD2
V: TRBV5-1
length: 15
size: -
DNA: TGCGCCAGCAGCTCGGGACTAGCGGGCACAGATACGCAGTATTTT
CDR3: CASSSGLAGTDTQYF

J: TRBJ2-7
D: -
V: TRBV19
length: 15
size: once
DNA: TGTGCCAGTAGTATAGTGAGGACTACAACCTACGAGCAGTACTTC
CDR3: CASSIVRTTTYEQYF

J: TRBJ2-5
D: -
V: TRBV5-1
length: 13
size: -
DNA: TGCGCCAGCAGCTTACGGGGGCAAGAGACCCAGTACTTC
CDR3: CASSLRGQETQYF

J: TRBJ1-3
D: -
V: TRBV10-1
length: 13
size: -
DNA: TGCGCCAGCAGTGAGTTCTCTGGAAACACCATATATTTT
CDR3: CASSEFSGNTIYF

J: TRBJ2-5
D: TRBD2
V: TRBV5-4
length: 15
size: few
DNA: TGTGCCAGCAGCTACAATAGCGGGAGGGGGCAGACCCAGTACTTC
CDR3: CASSYNSGRGQTQYF

J: TRBJ1-2
D: -
V: TRBV29-1
length: 15
size: -
DNA: TGCAGCGTTGAAGATCTTAGGGGCCGGATTTATGGCTACACCTTC
CDR3: CSVEDLRGRIYGYTF

J: TRBJ2-1
D: TRBD2
V: TRBV11-1
length: 17
size: -
DNA: TGTGCCAGCAGCTTAGCCTCAGCGGGAGGGGGGTACAATGAGCAGTTCTTC
CDR3: CASSLASAGGGYNEQFF

J: TRBJ1-4
D: -
V: TRBV5-1
length: 15
size: -
DNA: TGCGCCAGCAGCGCCTCGGGACGGATAAATGAAAAACTGTTTTTT
CDR3: CASSASGRINEKLFF

J: TRBJ2-7
D: -
V: TRBV30
length: 13
size: -
DNA: TGTGCCTGGGCACCGGGAGTCATCTACGAGCAGTACTTC
CDR3: CAWAPGVIYEQYF

J: TRBJ2-7
D: -
V: TRBV23-1
length: 16
size: few
DNA: TGCGCCAGCAGTCAGAGGGGATGGGTGTTCGACTACGAGCAGTACTTC
CDR3: CASSQRGWVFDYEQYF

J: TRBJ2-7
D: TRBD1
V: TRBV9
length: 17
size: -
DNA: TGTGCCAGCAGCCGCGGGACAGGAGCAATTTCCTCCTACGAGCAGTACTTC
CDR3: CASSRGTGAISSYEQYF

J: TRBJ2-1
D: TRBD2
V: TRBV5-6
length: 17
size: -
DNA: TGTGCCAGCAGCTCGCCCCTGGGGACTACCTCCTCCAATGAGCAGTTCTTC
CDR3: CASSSPLGTTSSNEQFF

J: TRBJ2-3
D: TRBD1
V: TRBV5-1
length: 16
size: -
DNA: TGCGCCAGCAGCTTGCAGACAGGGGGTAGCACAGATACGCAGTATTTT
CDR3: CASSLQTGGSTDTQYF

J: TRBJ2-5
D: -
V: TRBV5-1
length: 14
size: -
DNA: TGCGCCAGCAGCTTAGAGAGGGCAGGGGAGACCCAGTACTTC
CDR3: CASSLERAGETQYF

J: TRBJ2-2
D: TRBD1
V: TRBV6-5
length: 16
size: -
DNA: TGTGCCAGCAGTTACGTTTGGGACAGTCCCACCGGGGAGCTGTTTTTT
CDR3: CASSYVWDSPTGELFF

J: TRBJ2-2
D: -
V: TRBV15
length: 13
size: -
DNA: TGTGCCACCAGCATAACCCCCGAGAGGGAGCTGTTTTTT
CDR3: CATSITPERELFF

J: TRBJ1-1
D: -
V: TRBV2
length: 14
size: -
DNA: TGTGCCACCGTAAATACAGGGTTGACCACTGAAGCTTTCTTT
CDR3: CATVNTGLTTEAFF

J: TRBJ2-4
D: -
V: TRBV7-9
length: 18
size: once
DNA: TGTGCCAGCAGCTTAGGAGGTTTGGACACTGTAGCCAAAAACATTCAGTACTTC
CDR3: CASSLGGLDTVAKNIQYF

J: TRBJ2-3
D: -
V: TRBV9
length: 16
size: -
DNA: TGTGCCAGCAGCGTAACGACGGGAGCTAGCACAGATACGCAGTATTTT
CDR3: CASSVTTGASTDTQYF

J: TRBJ2-1
D: -
V: TRBV5-6
length: 15
size: -
DNA: TGTGCCAGCACCGACGGGGGAGCCACCTACAATGAGCAGTTCTTC
CDR3: CASTDGGATYNEQFF

J: TRBJ2-1
D: -
V: TRBV2
length: 11
size: -
DNA: TGTGCCAGCACAGGATACAATGAGCAGTTCTTC
CDR3: CASTGYNEQFF

J: TRBJ1-2
D: -
V: TRBV9
length: 13
size: -
DNA: TGTGCCAGCAATGGGTACAGGGACTATGGCTACACCTTC
CDR3: CASNGYRDYGYTF

J: TRBJ2-5
D: -
V: TRBV7-3
length: 13
size: -
DNA: TGTGCCAGCAGGGCCGGGAGCGGGGAGACCCAGTACTTC
CDR3: CASRAGSGETQYF

J: TRBJ2-2
D: -
V: TRBV21-1
length: 14
size: -
DNA: TGTGCCAGCAAAGAAGGTATAAGAACCGGGGAGCTGTTTTTT
CDR3: CASKEGIRTGELFF

J: TRBJ1-4
D: -
V: TRBV7-6
length: 13
size: -
DNA: TGTGCCAGCAGCTTAAGCGGCGGTGAAAAACTGTTTTTT
CDR3: CASSLSGGEKLFF

J: TRBJ2-5
D: -
V: TRBV5-1
length: 14
size: -
DNA: TGCGCCAGCAGCTTGGGGGCCACTCCAGAGACCCAGTACTTC
CDR3: CASSLGATPETQYF

J: TRBJ2-5
D: -
V: TRBV29-1
length: 11
size: -
DNA: TGCAGCGTTGCCCCCCAAGAGACCCAGTACTTC
CDR3: CSVAPQETQYF

J: TRBJ2-7
D: TRBD1
V: TRBV27
length: 14
size: -
DNA: TGTGCCAGCCCACGAGGGACAGGGCGGTACGAGCAGTACTTC
CDR3: CASPRGTGRYEQYF

J: TRBJ2-7
D: -
V: TRBV7-2
length: 15
size: -
DNA: TGTGCCAGCAGCCTGGGACACTCCTCACTCGGTCGGCAGTACTTC
CDR3: CASSLGHSSLGRQYF

J: TRBJ2-6
D: -
V: TRBV28
length: 16
size: once
DNA: TGTGCCAGCAGTCTTCGGACGGCCTCTGGGGCCAACGTCCTGACTTTC
CDR3: CASSLRTASGANVLTF

J: TRBJ2-2
D: -
V: TRBV7-2
length: 17
size: many
DNA: TGTGCCAGCAGCTCCGATGGTCTGTTAGTTCGGACCGGGGAGCTGTTTTTT
CDR3: CASSSDGLLVRTGELFF

J: TRBJ1-2
D: -
V: TRBV28
length: 15
size: -
DNA: TGTGCCAGCAGTTTACTCGGGGGCGCTCCCTATGGCTACACCTTC
CDR3: CASSLLGGAPYGYTF

J: TRBJ2-1
D: TRBD2
V: TRBV5-1
length: 16
size: -
DNA: TGCGCCAGCAGCTCAACCGGGACTAGCGGATACAATGAGCAGTTCTTC
CDR3: CASSSTGTSGYNEQFF

J: TRBJ1-1
D: TRBD1
V: TRBV5-1
length: 17
size: -
DNA: TGCGCCAGCAGCCCACGCCCGGGACAGGGAAAGAACACTGAAGCTTTCTTT
CDR3: CASSPRPGQGKNTEAFF

J: TRBJ2-5
D: -
V: TRBV29-1
length: 16
size: -
DNA: TGCAGCGTTGTGGGGCTTTTGGGAGGAGCAAGGGAGACCCAGTACTTC
CDR3: CSVVGLLGGARETQYF

J: TRBJ2-6
D: TRBD2
V: TRBV6-5
length: 16
size: -
DNA: TGTGCCAGCAGTTACTCGCGGGGGGCTGGGGCCAACGTCCTGACTTTC
CDR3: CASSYSRGAGANVLTF

J: TRBJ2-5
D: TRBD1
V: TRBV5-1
length: 15
size: few
DNA: TGCGCCAGCAGCTTGGGAGGACAGGGTGGAGAGACCCAGTACTTC
CDR3: CASSLGGQGGETQYF

J: TRBJ1-1
D: -
V: TRBV6-5
length: 14
size: few
DNA: TGTGCCAGCAGTTTGGGACACTCGAACACTGAAGCTTTCTTT
CDR3: CASSLGHSNTEAFF

J: TRBJ2-7
D: -
V: TRBV5-6
length: 14
size: -
DNA: TGTGCCAGCAGCTTGTTGGGGGATGAGTACGAGCAGTACTTC
CDR3: CASSLLGDEYEQYF

J: TRBJ1-3
D: TRBD1
V: TRBV27
length: 18
size: -
DNA: TGTGCCAGCAGTTCAAGGGGGCCTCAGTTCCGGGGAGGAAACACCATATATTTT
CDR3: CASSSRGPQFRGGNTIYF

J: TRBJ1-6
D: TRBD1
V: TRBV6-1
length: 14
size: -
DNA: TGTGCCAGCAGGAGGGACAGTAGAAATTCACCCCTCCACTTT
CDR3: CASRRDSRNSPLHF

J: TRBJ1-3
D: TRBD1
V: TRBV2
length: 15
size: -
DNA: TGTGCCAGCGGCAGGGGGGCTCTCTCTGGAAACACCATATATTTT
CDR3: CASGRGALSGNTIYF